This record covers a single TCR beta chain. Shortly before study entry, within 2 weeks, exposed participants had met a COVID-19 case. The record originates from a study of blood T cell repertoires in COVID-19. The wider study: PBMCs, B-cell-depleted T cells, or T cells provided the cDNA or gDNA that made up the material.

Clones were sequenced by immunoSEQ multiplex PCR, and TCRdb holds only the in-frame ones, with some missing. The sample has approximately 250,000 clones; about 91% are singletons. The CDR3 consists of 18 residues. Germline V CDR1 and CDR2: MDHEN, SYDVKM. The V segment lost 5 bases and the J segment 4 bases; nucleotides outside the gene matches: 14. This rearrangement joins TRBV28 to TRBJ2-7, with TRBD2 matching over 13 bases. Specimen: PBMCs or T cells enriched from blood (not recorded which). The receptor was isolated from a man aged 35 to 55 who had been exposed to COVID-19. The CDR3 here is CASSAGTSGVLMRYEQYF. CDR3 nucleotide sequence: TGTGCCAGCAGTGCCGGGACTAGCGGGGTCTTGATGAGGTACGAGCAGTACTTC.